The rows below give T cell receptor beta chains drawn from one sample of a study of long-term antiretroviral therapy in people with HIV. The table came from immunoSEQ multiplex PCR; TCRdb's copy has only in-frame clones and leaves some out. Altogether about 35,000 clones are present, roughly four fifths being singletons, with the ten largest covering approximately 14%. Sequences were derived from unsorted PBMCs, sampled 0.3 years after starting antiretroviral therapy. The receptors were gathered from a young man with HIV. The CDR3 runs from the conserved cysteine through the conserved F or W. The D gene is left open where the match is weak. Some rows have no size entry. The others give once, few or many, or a class for an expanded clone.

DNA: TGTGCCAGCAGCAGTGGCTTTCAGGGATCGGGGGAGACCCAGTACTTC; CDR3: CASSSGFQGSGETQYF; J: TRBJ2-5; D: NA; size: NA; V: TRBV16
DNA: TGCGCCAGCAGCCAAGATGGGCCCCGGCTAACCTACGAGCAGTACTTC; CDR3: CASSQDGPRLTYEQYF; J: TRBJ2-7; D: NA; size: NA; V: TRBV4-3
DNA: TGTGCCAGCAGTAACTCCGGGACAGGGGTGCACGAGCAGTACTTC; CDR3: CASSNSGTGVHEQYF; J: TRBJ2-7; D: TRBD1; size: NA; V: TRBV28
DNA: TGTGCCACCCTGGGGCTAGCGAAGGGGTCCGAGCAGTACTTC; CDR3: CATLGLAKGSEQYF; J: TRBJ2-7; D: NA; size: NA; V: TRBV28
DNA: TGTGCCTGGAGTCCCCGGTTCGGGGATGGCTACACCTTC; CDR3: CAWSPRFGDGYTF; J: TRBJ1-2; D: NA; size: NA; V: TRBV30
DNA: TGTGCCAGTAGTGCAGACAGGGGGCAAGGCTACACCTTC; CDR3: CASSADRGQGYTF; J: TRBJ1-2; D: TRBD1; size: NA; V: TRBV19
DNA: TGTGCCAGCAGTCCGACAGGGAGCCAAAACATTCAGTACTTC; CDR3: CASSPTGSQNIQYF; J: TRBJ2-4; D: TRBD1; size: NA; V: TRBV27
DNA: TGTGCCAGCAGCCAACTTACAGATTACGAGCAGTACTTC; CDR3: CASSQLTDYEQYF; J: TRBJ2-7; D: NA; size: NA; V: TRBV14
DNA: TGCGCCAGCAGCTTGGGGGCCAGGACAGCTGAAAAACTGTTTTTT; CDR3: CASSLGARTAEKLFF; J: TRBJ1-4; D: NA; size: once; V: TRBV5-1
DNA: TGTGCCAGCAGTTCCCTCGACGGACAGTCTAACAATGAGCAGTTCTTC; CDR3: CASSSLDGQSNNEQFF; J: TRBJ2-1; D: NA; size: few; V: TRBV28
DNA: TGCGCCAGCACCTTAAACAAGAACACTGAAGCTTTCTTT; CDR3: CASTLNKNTEAFF; J: TRBJ1-1; D: NA; size: NA; V: TRBV5-1
DNA: TGTGCCAGCGCTAATCAGGCCGCCGTGTACGAGCAGTACTTC; CDR3: CASANQAAVYEQYF; J: TRBJ2-7; D: NA; size: once; V: TRBV5-6
DNA: TGTGCCTGGAGTAAGCTCCCCTACGAGCAGTACTTC; CDR3: CAWSKLPYEQYF; J: TRBJ2-7; D: NA; size: NA; V: TRBV30
DNA: TGTGCCAGCACCTGGACAGGGCCGAACACTGAAGCTTTCTTT; CDR3: CASTWTGPNTEAFF; J: TRBJ1-1; D: TRBD1; size: NA; V: TRBV6-6
DNA: TGTGCCAGCAGTTACGGGGGCAATACGCAGTATTTT; CDR3: CASSYGGNTQYF; J: TRBJ2-3; D: NA; size: NA; V: TRBV6-5
DNA: TGTGCCAGTGGGATGACAGGGAGCAACTACGAGCAGTACTTC; CDR3: CASGMTGSNYEQYF; J: TRBJ2-7; D: TRBD1; size: NA; V: TRBV19
DNA: TGTGCCAGCAGTCCATCAGGGAGTTTGGGCTATGGCTACACCTTC; CDR3: CASSPSGSLGYGYTF; J: TRBJ1-2; D: NA; size: NA; V: TRBV28
DNA: TGTGCCAGCAGGGCCCGGCGGGGGCCCTACGAGCAGTACTTC; CDR3: CASRARRGPYEQYF; J: TRBJ2-7; D: NA; size: NA; V: TRBV6-5
DNA: TGTGCCAGCAGCGTAGACTGGGGGCCGGTCTACGAGCAGTACTTC; CDR3: CASSVDWGPVYEQYF; J: TRBJ2-7; D: NA; size: NA; V: TRBV9
DNA: TGTGCCACAGCTAGGGACGGAACGAATCCCTACGAGCAGTACTTC; CDR3: CATARDGTNPYEQYF; J: TRBJ2-7; D: NA; size: NA; V: TRBV7-6
DNA: TGCGCCAGCAGCTTGGGCCTAGGGCCAGGGAACACCGGGGAGCTGTTTTTT; CDR3: CASSLGLGPGNTGELFF; J: TRBJ2-2; D: NA; size: NA; V: TRBV5-1
DNA: TGTGCCAGCAGCCTTCGAAAGGACAGGCTCAATCAGCCCCAGCATTTT; CDR3: CASSLRKDRLNQPQHF; J: TRBJ1-5; D: TRBD1; size: NA; V: TRBV5-6
DNA: TGTGCCAGCAGCGACAGTAATGAGCAGTTCTTC; CDR3: CASSDSNEQFF; J: TRBJ2-1; D: NA; size: NA; V: TRBV27
DNA: TGTGCCAGCAGCTTAACGCGTGAAGAGACCCAGTACTTC; CDR3: CASSLTREETQYF; J: TRBJ2-5; D: NA; size: NA; V: TRBV7-3
DNA: TGTGCCAGCAGCTTAAGTGGAGGCACCGGGGAGCTGTTTTTT; CDR3: CASSLSGGTGELFF; J: TRBJ2-2; D: NA; size: NA; V: TRBV7-3
DNA: TGTGCCAGCAGCTCACAGGGTTATCAGCCCCAGCATTTT; CDR3: CASSSQGYQPQHF; J: TRBJ1-5; D: NA; size: NA; V: TRBV28